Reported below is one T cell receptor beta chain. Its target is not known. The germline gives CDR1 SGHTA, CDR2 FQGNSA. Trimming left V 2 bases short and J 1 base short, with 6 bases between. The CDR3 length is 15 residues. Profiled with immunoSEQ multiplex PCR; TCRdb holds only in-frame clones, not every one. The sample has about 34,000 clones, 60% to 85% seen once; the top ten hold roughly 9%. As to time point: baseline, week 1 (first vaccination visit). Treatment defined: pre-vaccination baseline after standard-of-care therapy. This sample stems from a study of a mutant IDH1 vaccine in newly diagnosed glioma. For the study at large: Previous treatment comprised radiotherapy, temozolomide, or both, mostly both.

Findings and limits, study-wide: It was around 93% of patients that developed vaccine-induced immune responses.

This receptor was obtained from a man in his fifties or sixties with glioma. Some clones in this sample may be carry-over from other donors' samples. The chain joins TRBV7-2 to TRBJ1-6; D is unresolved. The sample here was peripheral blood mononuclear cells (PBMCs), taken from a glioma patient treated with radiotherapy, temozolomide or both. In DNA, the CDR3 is TGTGCCAGCAGCTTACGACGGTCCTATAATTCACCCCTCCACTTT. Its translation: CASSLRRSYNSPLHF.